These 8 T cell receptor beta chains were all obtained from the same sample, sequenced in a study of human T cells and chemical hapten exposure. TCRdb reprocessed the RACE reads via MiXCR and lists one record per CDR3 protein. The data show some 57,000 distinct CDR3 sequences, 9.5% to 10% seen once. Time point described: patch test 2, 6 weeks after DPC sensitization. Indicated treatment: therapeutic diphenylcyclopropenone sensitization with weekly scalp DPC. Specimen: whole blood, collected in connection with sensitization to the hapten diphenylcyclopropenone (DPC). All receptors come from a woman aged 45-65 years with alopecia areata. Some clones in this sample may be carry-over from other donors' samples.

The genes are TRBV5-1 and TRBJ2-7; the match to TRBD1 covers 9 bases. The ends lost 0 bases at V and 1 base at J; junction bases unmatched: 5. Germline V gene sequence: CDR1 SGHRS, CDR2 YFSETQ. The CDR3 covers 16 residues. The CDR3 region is CASSLAGTGTSYEQYF. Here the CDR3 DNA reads TGCGCCAGCAGCTTGGCGGGGACAGGGACTTCCTACGAGCAGTACTTC. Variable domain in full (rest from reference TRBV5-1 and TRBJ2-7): KAGVTQTPRYLIKTRGQQVTLSCSPISGHRSVSWYQQTPGQGLQFLFEYFSETQRNKGNFPGRFSGRQFSNSRSEMNVSTLELGDSALYLCASSLAGTGTSYEQYFGPGTRLTVT.

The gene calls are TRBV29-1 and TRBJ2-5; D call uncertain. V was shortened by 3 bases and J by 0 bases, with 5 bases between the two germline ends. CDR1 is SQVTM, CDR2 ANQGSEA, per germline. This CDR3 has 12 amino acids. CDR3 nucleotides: TGCAGCGTTGAGACGAACCAAGAGACCCAGTACTTC. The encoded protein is CSVETNQETQYF.

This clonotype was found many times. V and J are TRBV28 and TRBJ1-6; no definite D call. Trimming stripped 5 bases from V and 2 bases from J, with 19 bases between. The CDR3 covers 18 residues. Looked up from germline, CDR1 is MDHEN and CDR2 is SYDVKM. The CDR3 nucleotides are TGTGCCAGCAGTCCACCCCGCTACAGAACCGCCTATAATTCACCCCTCCACTTT. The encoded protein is CASSPPRYRTAYNSPLHF.

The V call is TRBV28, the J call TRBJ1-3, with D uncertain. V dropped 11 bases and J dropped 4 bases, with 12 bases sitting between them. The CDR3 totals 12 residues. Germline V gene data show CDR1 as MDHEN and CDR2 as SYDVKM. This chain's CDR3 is CAGGGSGNTIYF. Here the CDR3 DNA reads TGTGCCGGAGGAGGGTCCGGAAACACCATATATTTT. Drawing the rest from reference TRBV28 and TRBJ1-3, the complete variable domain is DVKVTQSSRYLVKRTGEKVFLECVQDMDHENMFWYRQDPGLGLRLIYFSYDVKMKEKGDIPEGYSVSREKKERFSLILESASTNQTSMYLCAGGGSGNTIYFGEGSWLTVV.

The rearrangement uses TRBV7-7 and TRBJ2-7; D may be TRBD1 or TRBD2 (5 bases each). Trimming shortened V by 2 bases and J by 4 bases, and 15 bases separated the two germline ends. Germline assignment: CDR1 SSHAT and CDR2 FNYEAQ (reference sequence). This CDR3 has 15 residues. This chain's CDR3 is CASSLRYGAIYEQYF. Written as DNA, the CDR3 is TGTGCCAGCAGCTTACGGTACGGGGCGATTTACGAGCAGTACTTC.

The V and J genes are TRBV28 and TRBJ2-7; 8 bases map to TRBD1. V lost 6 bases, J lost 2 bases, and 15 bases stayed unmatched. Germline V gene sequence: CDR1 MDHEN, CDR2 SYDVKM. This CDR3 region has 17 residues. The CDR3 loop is CASSLPTPGTGPYEQYF. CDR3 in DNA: TGTGCCAGCAGCCTTCCCACCCCCGGGACAGGACCCTACGAGCAGTACTTC.

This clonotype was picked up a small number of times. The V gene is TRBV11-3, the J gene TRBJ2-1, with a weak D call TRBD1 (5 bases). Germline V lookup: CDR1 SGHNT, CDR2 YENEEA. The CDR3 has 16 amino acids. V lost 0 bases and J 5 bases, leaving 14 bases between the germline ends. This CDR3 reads CASSLEQGGSDNEQFF. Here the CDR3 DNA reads TGTGCCAGCAGCTTAGAGCAGGGTGGGTCGGACAATGAGCAGTTCTTC. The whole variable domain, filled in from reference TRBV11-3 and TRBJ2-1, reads EAGVVQSPRYKIIEKKQPVAFWCNPISGHNTLYWYLQNLGQGPELLIRYENEEAVDDSQLPKDRFSAERLKGVDSTLKIQPAELGDSAVYLCASSLEQGGSDNEQFFGPGTRLTVL.

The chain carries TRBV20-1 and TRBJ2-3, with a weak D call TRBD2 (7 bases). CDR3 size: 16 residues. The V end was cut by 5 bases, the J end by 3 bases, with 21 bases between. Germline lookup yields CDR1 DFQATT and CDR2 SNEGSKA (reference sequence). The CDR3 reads CSAWGLSGGLTDTQYF. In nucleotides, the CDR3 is TGCAGTGCTTGGGGGCTGTCGGGGGGCCTAACAGATACGCAGTATTTT.